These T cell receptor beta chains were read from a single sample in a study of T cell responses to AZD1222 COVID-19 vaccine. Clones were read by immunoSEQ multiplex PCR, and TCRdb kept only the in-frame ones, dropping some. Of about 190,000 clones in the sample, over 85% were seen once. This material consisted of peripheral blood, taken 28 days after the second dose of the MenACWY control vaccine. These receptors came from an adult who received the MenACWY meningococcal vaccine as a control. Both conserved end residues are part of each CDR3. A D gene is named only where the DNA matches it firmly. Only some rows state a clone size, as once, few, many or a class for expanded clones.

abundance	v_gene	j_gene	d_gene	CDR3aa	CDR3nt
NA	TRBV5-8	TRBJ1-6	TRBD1	CATKRDRGNSPLHF	TGTGCCACCAAAAGGGACAGGGGCAATTCACCCCTCCACTTT
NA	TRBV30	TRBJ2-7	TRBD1	CAWTPPRTGNNYEQYF	TGTGCCTGGACGCCCCCCCGGACAGGAAATAACTACGAGCAGTACTTC
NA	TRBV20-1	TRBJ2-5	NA	CSARVGETQYF	TGCAGTGCTAGAGTTGGAGAGACCCAGTACTTC
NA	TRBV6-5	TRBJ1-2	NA	CASTATGPAYGYTF	TGTGCCAGCACGGCGACAGGCCCGGCCTATGGCTACACCTTC
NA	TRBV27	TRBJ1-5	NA	CASSRIGNQPQHF	TGTGCCAGCAGTCGAATCGGCAATCAGCCCCAGCATTTT
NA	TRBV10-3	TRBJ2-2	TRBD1	CAISRRTPGTGDTGELFF	TGTGCCATCAGCCGCCGTACCCCCGGGACAGGAGACACCGGGGAGCTGTTTTTT
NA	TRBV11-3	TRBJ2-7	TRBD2	CASSPLAGTYEQYF	TGTGCCAGCAGCCCACTAGCGGGTACGTACGAGCAGTACTTC
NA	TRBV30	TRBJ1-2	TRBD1	CAWSPTRTGHGYTF	TGTGCCTGGAGTCCTACGCGGACAGGGCATGGCTACACCTTC
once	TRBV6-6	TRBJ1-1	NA	CASSPPPWANTEAFF	TGTGCCAGCAGCCCTCCGCCCTGGGCGAACACTGAAGCTTTCTTT
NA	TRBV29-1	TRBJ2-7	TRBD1	CSVKGQTYEQYF	TGCAGCGTTAAGGGACAGACCTACGAGCAGTACTTC
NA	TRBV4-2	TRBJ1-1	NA	CASSSPPLISTEAFF	TGTGCCAGCAGCTCCCCCCCGCTGATTTCCACTGAAGCTTTCTTT
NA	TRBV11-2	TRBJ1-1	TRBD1	CASSLGQGVEAFF	TGTGCCAGCAGCCTAGGACAGGGTGTTGAAGCTTTCTTT
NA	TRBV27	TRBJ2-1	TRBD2	CASRQTSGSGSVYNEQFF	TGTGCCAGCAGGCAGACTAGCGGGAGTGGAAGTGTCTACAATGAGCAGTTCTTC
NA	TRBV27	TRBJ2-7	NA	CASSLSSASSYEQYF	TGTGCCAGCAGTTTAAGTAGCGCGAGCTCCTACGAGCAGTACTTC
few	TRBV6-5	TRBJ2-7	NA	CASATRRTYEQYF	TGTGCCAGCGCAACCCGCAGAACCTACGAGCAGTACTTC
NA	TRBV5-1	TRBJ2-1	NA	CASSLELVGTSYNEQFF	TGCGCCAGCAGCTTGGAGTTAGTTGGGACTTCCTACAATGAGCAGTTCTTC
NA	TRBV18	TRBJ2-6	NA	CASSPSGANVLTF	TGTGCCAGCTCACCCTCTGGGGCCAACGTCCTGACTTTC
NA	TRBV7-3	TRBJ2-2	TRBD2	CASSSTGLAGTTGELFF	TGTGCCAGCAGCTCAACCGGACTAGCGGGAACCACCGGGGAGCTGTTTTTT
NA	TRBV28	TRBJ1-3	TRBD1	CASRGTGPSGNTIYF	TGTGCCAGCAGGGGGACAGGTCCCTCTGGAAACACCATATATTTT
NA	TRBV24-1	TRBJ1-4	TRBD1	CATSESTGANEKLFF	TGTGCCACCAGTGAGTCGACAGGGGCTAATGAAAAACTGTTTTTT
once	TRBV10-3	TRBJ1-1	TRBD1	CAISEWGTANTEAFF	TGTGCCATCAGTGAATGGGGGACAGCGAACACTGAAGCTTTCTTT
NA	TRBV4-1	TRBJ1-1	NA	CASSQGAGQRAFF	TGCGCCAGCAGCCAAGGGGCGGGTCAACGAGCTTTCTTT
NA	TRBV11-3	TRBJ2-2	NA	CASSSLAGELFF	TGTGCCAGCAGCTCCCTAGCGGGGGAGCTGTTTTTT
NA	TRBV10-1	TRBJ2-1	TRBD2	CASSARIAGTAEQFF	TGCGCCAGCAGTGCAAGGATAGCGGGGACCGCGGAGCAGTTCTTC
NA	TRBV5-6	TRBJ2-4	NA	CASPRENIQYF	TGTGCCAGCCCCAGAGAAAACATTCAGTACTTC
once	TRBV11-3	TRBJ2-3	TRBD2	CASSSLNRWTSNTDTQYF	TGTGCCAGCAGCTCACTTAATAGGTGGACTAGTAACACAGATACGCAGTATTTT
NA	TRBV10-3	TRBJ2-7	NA	CAISPVADNYEQYF	TGTGCCATCAGCCCAGTAGCGGACAACTACGAGCAGTACTTC
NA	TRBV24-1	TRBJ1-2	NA	CATSDPSGALWGYTF	TGTGCCACCAGTGACCCTTCGGGGGCCCTCTGGGGCTACACCTTC
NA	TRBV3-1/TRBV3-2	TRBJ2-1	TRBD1	CASSPKAGGEGNEQFF	TGTGCCAGCAGCCCTAAGGCAGGGGGTGAGGGCAATGAGCAGTTCTTC
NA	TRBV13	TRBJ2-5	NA	CASSLETGGETQYF	TGTGCCAGCAGCTTGGAAACAGGTGGCGAGACCCAGTACTTC
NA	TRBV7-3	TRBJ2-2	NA	CASSGSTTGELFF	TGTGCCAGCAGCGGTAGTACGACCGGGGAGCTGTTTTTT